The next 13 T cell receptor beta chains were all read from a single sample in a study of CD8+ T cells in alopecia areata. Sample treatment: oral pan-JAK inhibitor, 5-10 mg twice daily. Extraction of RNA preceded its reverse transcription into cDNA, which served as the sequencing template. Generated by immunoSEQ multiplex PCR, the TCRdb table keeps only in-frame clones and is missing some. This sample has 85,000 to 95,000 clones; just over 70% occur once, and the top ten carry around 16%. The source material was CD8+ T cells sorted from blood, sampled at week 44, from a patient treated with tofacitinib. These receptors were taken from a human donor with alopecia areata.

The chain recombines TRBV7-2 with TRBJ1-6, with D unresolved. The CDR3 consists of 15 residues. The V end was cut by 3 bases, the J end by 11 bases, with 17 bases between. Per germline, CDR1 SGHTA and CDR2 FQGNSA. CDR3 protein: CASSLGKGSNTPLHF. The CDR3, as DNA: TGTGCCAGCAGCTTGGGAAAAGGGTCCAATACACCCCTCCACTTT. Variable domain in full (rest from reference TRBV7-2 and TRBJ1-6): GAGVSQSPSNKVTEKGKDVELRCDPISGHTALYWYRQSLGQGLEFLIYFQGNSAPDKSGLPSDRFSAERTGGSVSTLTIQRTQQEDSAVYLCASSLGKGSNTPLHFGNGTRLTVT.

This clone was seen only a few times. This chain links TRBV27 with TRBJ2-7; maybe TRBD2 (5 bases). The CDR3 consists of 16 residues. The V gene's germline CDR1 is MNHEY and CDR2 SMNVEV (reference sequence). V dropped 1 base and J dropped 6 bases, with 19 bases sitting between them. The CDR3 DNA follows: TGTGCCAGCAGTTTATTGGGCAGCGGCGCACTCGGCGAGCAGTACTTC. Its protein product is CASSLLGSGALGEQYF.

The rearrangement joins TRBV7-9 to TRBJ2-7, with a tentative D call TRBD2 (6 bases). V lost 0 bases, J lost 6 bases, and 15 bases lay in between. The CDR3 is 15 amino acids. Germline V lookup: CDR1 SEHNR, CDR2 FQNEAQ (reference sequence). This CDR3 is CASSLAGLRVGEQYF. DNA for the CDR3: TGTGCCAGCAGCTTAGCGGGACTCAGGGTGGGCGAGCAGTACTTC.

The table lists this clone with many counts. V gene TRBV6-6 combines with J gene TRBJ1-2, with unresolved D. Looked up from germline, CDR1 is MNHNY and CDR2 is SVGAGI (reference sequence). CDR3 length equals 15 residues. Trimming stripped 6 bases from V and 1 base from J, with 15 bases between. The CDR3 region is CASSPSPRSNYGYTF. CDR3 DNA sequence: TGTGCCAGCAGCCCCTCCCCGAGGAGTAACTATGGCTACACCTTC.

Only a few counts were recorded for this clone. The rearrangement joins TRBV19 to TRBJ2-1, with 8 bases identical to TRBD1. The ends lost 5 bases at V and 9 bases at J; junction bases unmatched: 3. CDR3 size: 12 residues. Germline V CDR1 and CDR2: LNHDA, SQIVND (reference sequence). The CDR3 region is CASSDRGLEQFF. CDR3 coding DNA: TGTGCCAGTAGTGACAGGGGACTTGAGCAGTTCTTC.

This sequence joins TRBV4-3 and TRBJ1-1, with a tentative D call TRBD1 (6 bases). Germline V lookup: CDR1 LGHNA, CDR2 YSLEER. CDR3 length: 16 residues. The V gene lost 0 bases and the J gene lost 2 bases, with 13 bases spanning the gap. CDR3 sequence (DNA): TGCGCCAGCAGCCAAGATTATAAGGGGACAAACACTGAAGCTTTCTTT. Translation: CASSQDYKGTNTEAFF.

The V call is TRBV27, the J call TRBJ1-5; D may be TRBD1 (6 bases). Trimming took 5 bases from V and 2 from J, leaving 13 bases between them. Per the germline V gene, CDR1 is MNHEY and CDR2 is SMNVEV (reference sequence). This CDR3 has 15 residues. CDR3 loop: CASSIQGLGNQPQHF. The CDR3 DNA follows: TGTGCCAGCAGTATACAGGGTTTGGGCAATCAGCCCCAGCATTTT.

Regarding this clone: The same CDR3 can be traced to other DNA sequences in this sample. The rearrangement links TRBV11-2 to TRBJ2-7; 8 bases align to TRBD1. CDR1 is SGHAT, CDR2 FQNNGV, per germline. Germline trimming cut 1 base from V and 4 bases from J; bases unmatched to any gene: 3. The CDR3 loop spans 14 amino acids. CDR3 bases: TGTGCCAGCAGCTTAGGGACAGGGACATACGAGCAGTACTTC. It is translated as CASSLGTGTYEQYF.

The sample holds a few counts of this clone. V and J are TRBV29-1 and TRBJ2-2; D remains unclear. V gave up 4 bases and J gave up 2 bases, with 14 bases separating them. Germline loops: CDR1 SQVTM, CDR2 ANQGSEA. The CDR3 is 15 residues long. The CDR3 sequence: CSVGWLHLNTGELFF. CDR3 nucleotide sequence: TGCAGCGTTGGGTGGCTACACCTTAACACCGGGGAGCTGTTTTTT.

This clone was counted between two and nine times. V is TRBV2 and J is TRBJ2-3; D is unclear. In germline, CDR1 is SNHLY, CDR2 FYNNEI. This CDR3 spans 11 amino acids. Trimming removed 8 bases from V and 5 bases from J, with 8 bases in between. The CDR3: CASHKIDTQYF. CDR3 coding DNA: TGTGCCAGCCACAAAATAGATACGCAGTATTTT. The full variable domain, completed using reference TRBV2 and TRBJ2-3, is EPEVTQTPSHQVTQMGQEVILRCVPISNHLYFYWYRQILGQKVEFLVSFYNNEISEKSEIFDDQFSVERPDGSNFTLKIRSTKLEDSAMYFCASHKIDTQYFGPGTRLTVL.

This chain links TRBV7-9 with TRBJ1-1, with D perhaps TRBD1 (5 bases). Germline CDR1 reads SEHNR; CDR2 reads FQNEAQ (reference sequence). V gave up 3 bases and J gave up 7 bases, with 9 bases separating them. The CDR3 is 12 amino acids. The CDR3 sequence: CASSLQGGEAFF. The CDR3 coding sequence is TGTGCCAGCAGCTTGCAGGGAGGTGAAGCTTTCTTT.

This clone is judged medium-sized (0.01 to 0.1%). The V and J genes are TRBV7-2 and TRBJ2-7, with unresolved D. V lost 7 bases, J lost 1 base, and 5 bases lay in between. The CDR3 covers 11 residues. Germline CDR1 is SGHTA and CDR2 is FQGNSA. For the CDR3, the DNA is TGTGCCAGCACCAATTCCTACGAGCAGTACTTC. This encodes CASTNSYEQYF.

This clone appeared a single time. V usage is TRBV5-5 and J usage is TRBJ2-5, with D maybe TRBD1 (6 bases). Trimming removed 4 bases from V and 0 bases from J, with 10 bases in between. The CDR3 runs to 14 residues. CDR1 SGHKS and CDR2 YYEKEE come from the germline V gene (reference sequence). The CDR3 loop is CASSKQGNQETQYF. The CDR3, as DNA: TGTGCCAGCAGCAAACAGGGAAACCAAGAGACCCAGTACTTC.